Shown below are 32 T cell receptor beta chains from a single sample sequenced in a study of cytomegalovirus exposure and HLA in healthy donors. PCR was performed using 60 Vbeta and 13 Jbeta primers. Data came from immunoSEQ multiplex PCR; TCRdb stores just in-frame clones and leaves some out. The sample lists 150,000 to 200,000 clones, around 76% occurring once. The sequenced sample was PBMCs. The source of these receptors is a woman aged 25-40 years in good health and CMV-seropositive.

The chain employs TRBV19 and TRBJ1-5, with D perhaps TRBD1 (6 bases). Germline V gene lookup returns CDR1 LNHDA and CDR2 SQIVND (reference sequence). The CDR3 sequence is 13 residues long. Trimming took off 7 bases at V and 6 bases at J, with 13 bases between the two ends. CDR3 region: CASTTFRGQPQHF. The CDR3 DNA is TGTGCCAGTACCACCTTCAGGGGTCAGCCCCAGCATTTT.

The chain recombines TRBV4-2 with TRBJ2-1, with D tentatively TRBD1 (6 bases). Trimming left V 3 bases short and J 5 bases short, with 8 bases between. This CDR3 spans 13 amino acids. Germline CDR1 is LGHNA and CDR2 is YNFKEQ. This chain's CDR3 is CASSQTGDNEQFF. In DNA form, the CDR3 reads TGTGCCAGCAGCCAGACAGGAGACAATGAGCAGTTCTTC.

V usage is TRBV5-4 and J usage is TRBJ2-1; TRBD2 aligns across 13 bases. Trimming took 4 bases from V and 0 from J; bases not matched to a gene: 7. Germline V CDR1 and CDR2: SGHNT, YYREEE (reference sequence). The CDR3 is 18 residues long. Here the CDR3 reads CASSPNGLAGVSYNEQFF. Here the CDR3 DNA reads TGTGCCAGCAGCCCAAACGGACTAGCGGGGGTCTCCTACAATGAGCAGTTCTTC.

This clone was counted at least ten times. In DNA, the CDR3 is TGTGCCAGCAGCTTAAGGGGGTTTAATGAAAAACTGTTTTTT. Translating gives CASSLRGFNEKLFF. V is TRBV11-2 and J is TRBJ1-4; D possibly corresponds to TRBD1 (6 bases). Germline values: CDR1 SGHAT, CDR2 FQNNGV. This CDR3 region has 14 residues. The ends were cut back, 2 bases at V and 4 bases at J, with 8 bases in the middle.

The CDR3 protein is CASSQDIRVYGYTF. As DNA, the CDR3 is TGCGCCAGCAGCCAAGACATCAGGGTCTATGGCTACACCTTC. The rearrangement links TRBV4-1 to TRBJ1-2, with a tentative D call TRBD1 (5 bases). The CDR3 has 14 residues. Germline V gene lookup returns CDR1 MGHRA and CDR2 YSYEKL. V was cut by 0 bases and J by 4 bases, with 9 bases left in between.

The V gene is TRBV5-4, the J gene TRBJ2-5; 12 bases align to TRBD1. CDR3 length: 18 residues. V gave up 4 bases and J gave up 0 bases; unmatched junction bases: 10. CDR1 is SGHNT, CDR2 YYREEE, per germline (reference sequence). In DNA, the CDR3 is TGTGCCAGCAGCGGAACCGGGACAGGGGGCCTTTACCAAGAGACCCAGTACTTC. It is translated as CASSGTGTGGLYQETQYF.

The chain is built from TRBV10-3 and TRBJ2-4; 12 positions agree with TRBD1. Germline loops: CDR1 ENHRY, CDR2 SYGVKD. The CDR3 consists of 18 residues. With V trimmed by 6 bases and J by 4 bases, 13 bases remained unmatched. CDR3 nucleotide sequence: TGTGCCATCAGCGAGGGATTGGGACAGGGGGCATCAAAAAACATTCAGTACTTC. Its protein is CAISEGLGQGASKNIQYF.

This clone has more than one count but fewer than ten. The chain uses TRBV7-6 and TRBJ1-4; 9 nucleotides align to TRBD1. With V trimmed by 4 bases and J by 8 bases, 11 bases remained unmatched. Germline-derived CDR1 and CDR2 are SGHVS and FNYEAQ. The CDR3 spans 16 residues. The CDR3, as DNA: TGTGCCAGCAGCTCAAAATCCGGGACAGGGTCCGAAAAACTGTTTTTT. Protein sequence: CASSSKSGTGSEKLFF.

The chain links TRBV10-3 to TRBJ1-1; D is perhaps TRBD1 (5 bases). Trimming took 2 bases from V and 2 from J, leaving 9 bases between them. CDR3 length: 14 amino acids. The V gene's germline CDR1 is ENHRY and CDR2 SYGVKD. CDR3 DNA sequence: TGTGCCATCAGTGAGCGGCAGGGTAACACTGAAGCTTTCTTT. Protein product: CAISERQGNTEAFF.

This clone was recorded once. This chain joins TRBV2 and TRBJ2-3; 8 bases map to TRBD2. V lost 6 bases and J lost 6; bases outside the gene matches: 2. CDR3 size: 12 residues. In germline, CDR1 is SNHLY, CDR2 FYNNEI. The CDR3 region is CASRRLADTQYF. In DNA, the CDR3 is TGTGCCAGCAGGCGACTAGCGGATACGCAGTATTTT.

The V and J genes are TRBV19 and TRBJ1-2, with 7 bases lining up with TRBD1. Germline V gene sequence: CDR1 LNHDA, CDR2 SQIVND (reference sequence). The CDR3 has 15 residues. V lost 3 bases, J lost 3 bases, and 7 bases stayed unmatched. CDR3 loop: CASSIEKGAYYGYTF. In nucleotides, the CDR3 is TGTGCCAGTAGTATCGAAAAGGGGGCCTACTATGGCTACACCTTC.

V is TRBV7-2 and J is TRBJ2-7; 10 bases agree with TRBD1. This CDR3 has 16 residues. Germline-derived CDR1 and CDR2 are SGHTA and FQGNSA. V gave up 1 base and J gave up 3 bases; unmatched junction bases: 6. CDR3 sequence (DNA): TGTGCCAGCAGCTTAGTCCCCGGGACAGGGGACTACGAGCAGTACTTC. This translates into CASSLVPGTGDYEQYF.

The chain combines TRBV28 with TRBJ2-7, with D maybe TRBD2 (7 bases). CDR1 MDHEN and CDR2 SYDVKM come from the germline V gene. The length of the CDR3 is 15 residues. The V gene lost 7 bases and the J gene lost 3 bases, with 19 bases spanning the gap. CDR3 amino acids: CASMGGAGRFYEQYF. CDR3 bases: TGTGCCAGCATGGGGGGGGCGGGGAGATTCTACGAGCAGTACTTC. Combining the CDR3 with reference TRBV28 and TRBJ2-7 gives the whole variable domain DVKVTQSSRYLVKRTGEKVFLECVQDMDHENMFWYRQDPGLGLRLIYFSYDVKMKEKGDIPEGYSVSREKKERFSLILESASTNQTSMYLCASMGGAGRFYEQYFGPGTRLTVT.

V is TRBV2 and J is TRBJ2-7; possible D gene TRBD1, 6 bases. Germline CDR1 and CDR2: SNHLY and FYNNEI. Trimming pared 8 bases from V and 4 bases from J, leaving 12 bases between. CDR3 length: 12 amino acids. The CDR3 loop reads CASVGTSYEQYF. The CDR3 coding sequence is TGTGCCAGCGTCGGGACATCTTACGAGCAGTACTTC.

The V and J genes are TRBV27 and TRBJ2-1; D is perhaps TRBD2 (6 bases). Germline values: CDR1 MNHEY, CDR2 SMNVEV (reference sequence). The CDR3 contains 16 residues. The V and J ends lost 6 bases and 1 base respectively, with 16 bases between them. CDR3 sequence reads: CASSPGVGVSYNEQFF. The DNA for the CDR3 is TGTGCCAGCAGCCCGGGGGTGGGGGTTTCCTACAATGAGCAGTTCTTC.

The CDR3 protein is CSGVTGAWGEQYF. In nucleotides, the CDR3 is TGCAGCGGAGTGACAGGGGCCTGGGGGGAGCAGTACTTC. This chain uses TRBV29-1 with TRBJ2-5, with 8 positions matching TRBD1. CDR3 size: 13 residues. Losses at the gene ends were 7 bases for V and 11 bases for J; bases not matched to a gene: 15. Germline CDR1 SQVTM, CDR2 ANQGSEA.

This chain links TRBV10-2 with TRBJ2-7; D is uncertain. CDR1 WSHSY and CDR2 SAAADI come from the germline V gene. Trimming shortened V by 2 bases and J by 2 bases, and 13 bases separated the two germline ends. The CDR3 is made up of 15 amino acids. The CDR3 region is CASSEALGLTYEQYF. CDR3 sequence (DNA): TGCGCCAGCAGTGAGGCCCTAGGCCTTACCTACGAGCAGTACTTC.

The chain is built from TRBV10-1 and TRBJ2-1, with D maybe TRBD2 (6 bases). This CDR3 comprises 14 residues. V was pared by 6 bases and J by 4 bases, with 13 bases between. Germline CDR1 is WNHNN and CDR2 is SYGVQD (reference sequence). The CDR3 region is CASRASGGYNEQFF. The CDR3 nucleotides are TGCGCCAGCAGGGCGTCCGGGGGTTACAATGAGCAGTTCTTC.

This clone was seen only a few times. The gene calls are TRBV6-5 and TRBJ1-2, with 7 bases fitting TRBD1. The length of the CDR3 is 14 residues. The junction had 8 bases not matched to a gene; V was cut back by 6 bases and J by 4 bases. Germline V gene lookup returns CDR1 MNHEY and CDR2 SVGAGI. CDR3 sequence: CASSRGQAGYGYTF. Here the CDR3 DNA reads TGTGCCAGCAGCCGAGGACAGGCTGGCTATGGCTACACCTTC.

V is TRBV5-1 and J is TRBJ2-7; TRBD1 aligns across 7 bases. This CDR3 comprises 15 residues. Germline V gene sequence: CDR1 SGHRS, CDR2 YFSETQ. V gave up 0 bases and J gave up 0 bases; unmatched junction bases: 3. Here the CDR3 reads CASSLATGFSYEQYF. The CDR3 DNA is TGCGCCAGCAGCTTGGCGACAGGGTTCTCCTACGAGCAGTACTTC.

CDR3 DNA sequence: TGTGCCAGCAGCCCGGGAGGGAGCAATTCACCCCTCCACTTT. Protein product: CASSPGGSNSPLHF. This chain joins TRBV28 and TRBJ1-6, with D uncertain. The CDR3 runs 14 residues. CDR1 is MDHEN, CDR2 SYDVKM, per germline. The V end lost 6 bases, the J end lost 7 bases, and 13 bases lay between the germline ends.

The CDR3 coding sequence is TGTGCCAGCACCCTCCGGGCGGGGGGATTCTACAATGAGCAGTTCTTC. This translates into CASTLRAGGFYNEQFF. The chain is built from TRBV27 and TRBJ2-1, with 8 positions matching TRBD2. Germline-derived CDR1 and CDR2 are MNHEY and SMNVEV (reference sequence). The CDR3 is 16 residues long. Trimming cost V 7 bases and J 3 bases; bases outside gene matches: 11.

The chain employs TRBV19 and TRBJ1-2; D ambiguous. This CDR3 region has 14 residues. Deletions cut 6 bases from V and 0 bases from J, with 11 bases between. In germline, CDR1 is LNHDA, CDR2 SQIVND (reference sequence). The CDR3 DNA reads as TGTGCCAGTAGGGGTACGGGTACTAACTATGGCTACACCTTC. It yields the protein CASRGTGTNYGYTF. Supplemented by reference TRBV19 and TRBJ1-2, the full variable domain reads DGGITQSPKYLFRKEGQNVTLSCEQNLNHDAMYWYRQDPGQGLRLIYYSQIVNDFQKGDIAEGYSVSREKKESFPLTVTSAQKNPTAFYLCASRGTGTNYGYTFGSGTRLTVV.

The gene calls are TRBV7-2 and TRBJ2-3; D may be TRBD2 (7 bases). The CDR3 is 17 amino acids. The V end lost 4 bases, the J end lost 1 base, and 18 bases lay between the germline ends. Germline CDR1 reads SGHTA; CDR2 reads FQGNSA. The DNA for the CDR3 is TGTGCCAGCAGCTCCGCATACAGGGCGGGGGGCACAGATACGCAGTATTTT. Translating it yields CASSSAYRAGGTDTQYF.

The gene calls are TRBV10-1 and TRBJ1-6; D is unresolved. Germline V gene data show CDR1 as WNHNN and CDR2 as SYGVQD (reference sequence). This CDR3 contains 15 residues. V was clipped by 0 bases and J by 5 bases, with 8 bases between them. The CDR3 DNA is TGCGCCAGCAGTGAGTCGACACTGGATAATTCACCCCTCCACTTT. Amino acid sequence: CASSESTLDNSPLHF.

V is TRBV2 and J is TRBJ2-5; D is possibly TRBD2 (5 bases). In germline, CDR1 is SNHLY, CDR2 FYNNEI. This CDR3 spans 14 amino acids. The V end was cut by 1 base, the J end by 5 bases, with 11 bases between. The chain's CDR3 is CASSEGPQRETQYF. The CDR3 bases are TGTGCCAGCAGTGAAGGTCCCCAGCGGGAGACCCAGTACTTC.

CDR3 protein: CASSLTPGQGAPYGYTF. Here the CDR3 DNA reads TGTGCCAGCAGTTTGACCCCGGGACAGGGAGCCCCCTATGGCTACACCTTC. The J gene is TRBJ1-2, the V gene TRBV27; 9 bases align to TRBD1. Per the germline V gene, CDR1 is MNHEY and CDR2 is SMNVEV (reference sequence). This CDR3 is 17 amino acids long. Trimming took 3 bases from V and 4 from J; bases not matched to a gene: 12.

This sequence joins TRBV5-4 and TRBJ2-3, with D perhaps matching TRBD1 (6 bases). Trimming cost V 7 bases and J 2 bases, with 14 bases left between them. Germline assignment: CDR1 SGHNT and CDR2 YYREEE (reference sequence). The CDR3 runs 14 residues. This CDR3 is CASRYRDNTDTQYF. The CDR3 DNA is TGTGCCAGCCGGTACCGGGACAACACAGATACGCAGTATTTT.

V and J are TRBV11-2 and TRBJ2-1; TRBD1 is a possible D gene (5 bases). V lost 0 bases to trimming and J lost 7 bases, with 10 bases between them. Germline V gene sequence: CDR1 SGHAT, CDR2 FQNNGV. The CDR3 covers 14 residues. In DNA form, the CDR3 reads TGTGCCAGCAGCTTAGAAGGGGCCGTTAATGAGCAGTTCTTC. Translating gives CASSLEGAVNEQFF.

This clone occurred a few times. V is TRBV28 and J is TRBJ2-7; D call uncertain. CDR3 length: 15 residues. Germline V gene data show CDR1 as MDHEN and CDR2 as SYDVKM. V was cut by 0 bases and J by 0 bases, with 9 bases left in between. DNA of the CDR3: TGTGCCAGCAGTTTATGGAGGTATAACTCCTACGAGCAGTACTTC. It specifies CASSLWRYNSYEQYF. Using reference TRBV28 and TRBJ2-7 for the parts outside the CDR3, the full variable domain is DVKVTQSSRYLVKRTGEKVFLECVQDMDHENMFWYRQDPGLGLRLIYFSYDVKMKEKGDIPEGYSVSREKKERFSLILESASTNQTSMYLCASSLWRYNSYEQYFGPGTRLTVT.

The chain uses TRBV5-6 and TRBJ2-5, with D uncertain. The closer fit of TRBJ2-7 to the DNA end suggests the J call may be wrong. The CDR3 is 13 amino acids. The germline V gene has CDR1 SGHDT and CDR2 YYEEEE. The CDR3 nucleotides read TGTGCCAGCAGCTCCAATCGCAACTACGAGCAGTACTTC. As protein: CASSSNRNYEQYF.

V is TRBV7-9 and J is TRBJ2-5, with D possibly matching TRBD2 (6 bases). The J call may be in error: the DNA end matches TRBJ2-7 better. This CDR3 region has 14 residues. Germline CDR1 reads SEHNR; CDR2 reads FQNEAQ (reference sequence). CDR3 sequence reads: CASSSDGGRGEQYF. The CDR3 coding sequence is TGTGCCAGCAGCTCCGACGGGGGTAGGGGCGAGCAGTACTTC.